This record looks at one TCR beta chain sequence and its context. No antigen is known for it. Healthy people donating bone marrow made up the donors. This sample was taken from a study of cytomegalovirus exposure and HLA in healthy donors. Findings of the study overall: Cytomegalovirus association was listed for 170 or so TCR beta chains.

The CDR3 consists of 17 residues. Per germline, CDR1 SQVTM and CDR2 ANQGSEA. Trimming removed 2 bases from V and 5 bases from J, with 24 bases in between. Use of 60 Vbeta and 13 Jbeta primers characterized the PCR. Sequenced by immunoSEQ multiplex PCR; TCRdb stores in-frame clones only, minus some. The sample holds 150,000 to 200,000 clones, roughly 70% seen once. This chain joins TRBV29-1 and TRBJ2-5, with D tentatively TRBD2 (6 bases). This clonotype was sampled from a young woman in good health and CMV-seronegative. Sequencing was performed on PBMCs. DNA of the CDR3: TGCAGCGTTGAAAGGGAGTCGGAGGGGCACGAGGAGGAGACCCAGTACTTC. Amino acid sequence: CSVERESEGHEEETQYF.